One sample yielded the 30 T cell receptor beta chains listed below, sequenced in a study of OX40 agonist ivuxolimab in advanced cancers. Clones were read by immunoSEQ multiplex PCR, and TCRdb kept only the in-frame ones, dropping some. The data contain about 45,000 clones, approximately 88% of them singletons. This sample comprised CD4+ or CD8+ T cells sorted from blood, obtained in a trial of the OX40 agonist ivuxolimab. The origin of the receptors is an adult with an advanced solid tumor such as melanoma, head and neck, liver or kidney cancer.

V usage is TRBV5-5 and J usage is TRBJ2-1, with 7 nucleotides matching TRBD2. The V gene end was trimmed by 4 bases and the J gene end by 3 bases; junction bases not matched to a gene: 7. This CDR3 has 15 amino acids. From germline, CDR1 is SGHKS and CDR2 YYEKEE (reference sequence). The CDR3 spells CASSAGASGYNEQFF. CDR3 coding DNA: TGTGCCAGCAGCGCCGGGGCTAGCGGCTACAATGAGCAGTTCTTC.

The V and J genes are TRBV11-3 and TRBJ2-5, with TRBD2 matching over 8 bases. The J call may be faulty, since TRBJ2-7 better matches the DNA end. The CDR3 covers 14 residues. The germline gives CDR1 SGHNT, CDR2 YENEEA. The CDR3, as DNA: TGTGCCAGCAGCTCTAGACTAGCGAACAACGAGCAGTACTTC. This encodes CASSSRLANNEQYF.

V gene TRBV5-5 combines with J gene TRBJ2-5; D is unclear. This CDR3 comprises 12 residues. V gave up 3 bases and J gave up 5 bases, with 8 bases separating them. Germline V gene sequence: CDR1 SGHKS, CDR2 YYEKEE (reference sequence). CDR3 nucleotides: TGTGCCAGCAGCTGGGTAACGGAGACCCAGTACTTC. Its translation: CASSWVTETQYF.

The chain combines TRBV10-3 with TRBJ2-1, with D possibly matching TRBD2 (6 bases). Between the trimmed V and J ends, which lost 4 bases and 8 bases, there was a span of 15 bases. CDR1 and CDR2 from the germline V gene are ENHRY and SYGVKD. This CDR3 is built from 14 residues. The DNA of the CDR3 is TGTGCCATCAGTGGTATGACCTGGGAGGATGAGCAGTTCTTC. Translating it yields CAISGMTWEDEQFF.

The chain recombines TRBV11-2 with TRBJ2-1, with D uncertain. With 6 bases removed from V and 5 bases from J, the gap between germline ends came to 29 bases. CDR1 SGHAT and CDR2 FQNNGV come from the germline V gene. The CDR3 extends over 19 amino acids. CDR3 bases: TGTGCCAGCAGTCAGGATCCCCCTTACGTGGGCGCGGCGAACAATGAGCAGTTCTTC. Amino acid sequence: CASSQDPPYVGAANNEQFF.

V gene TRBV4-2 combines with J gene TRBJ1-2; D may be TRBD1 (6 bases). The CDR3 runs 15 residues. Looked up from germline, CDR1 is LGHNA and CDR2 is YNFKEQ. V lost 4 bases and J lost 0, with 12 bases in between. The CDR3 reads CASSPLGTTNYGYTF. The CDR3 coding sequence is TGTGCCAGCAGCCCCTTAGGGACAACTAACTATGGCTACACCTTC.

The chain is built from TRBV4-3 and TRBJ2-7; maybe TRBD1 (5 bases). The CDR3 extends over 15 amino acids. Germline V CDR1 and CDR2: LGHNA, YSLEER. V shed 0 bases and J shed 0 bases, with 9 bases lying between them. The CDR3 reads CASSQDYDSSYEQYF. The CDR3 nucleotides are TGCGCCAGCAGCCAAGATTACGACAGCTCCTACGAGCAGTACTTC.

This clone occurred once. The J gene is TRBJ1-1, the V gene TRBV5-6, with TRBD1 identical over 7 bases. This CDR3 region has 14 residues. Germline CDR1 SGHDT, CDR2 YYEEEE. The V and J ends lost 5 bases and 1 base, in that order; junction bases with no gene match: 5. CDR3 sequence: CASSIGTANTEAFF. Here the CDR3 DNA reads TGTGCCAGCAGTATAGGGACAGCGAACACTGAAGCTTTCTTT.

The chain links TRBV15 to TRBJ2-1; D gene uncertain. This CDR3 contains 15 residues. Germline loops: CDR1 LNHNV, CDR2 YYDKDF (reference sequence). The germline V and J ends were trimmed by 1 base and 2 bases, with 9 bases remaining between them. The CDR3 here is CATSRVRVPYNEQFF. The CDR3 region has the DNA TGTGCCACCAGCAGAGTTCGCGTTCCCTACAATGAGCAGTTCTTC.

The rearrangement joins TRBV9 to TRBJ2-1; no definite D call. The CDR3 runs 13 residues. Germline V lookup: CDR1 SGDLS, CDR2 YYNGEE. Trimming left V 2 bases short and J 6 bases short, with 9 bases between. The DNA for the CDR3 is TGTGCCAGCAGCGTGGATATGATCAATGAGCAGTTCTTC. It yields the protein CASSVDMINEQFF.

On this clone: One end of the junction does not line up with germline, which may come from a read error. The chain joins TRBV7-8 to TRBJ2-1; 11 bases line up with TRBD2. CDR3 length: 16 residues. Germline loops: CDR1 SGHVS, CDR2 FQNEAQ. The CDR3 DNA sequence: TGTGCCAGCAGCCTAGCCGGGACTAGCGGCTACAATGAGCAGTTCTTC. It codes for CASSLAGTSGYNEQFF.

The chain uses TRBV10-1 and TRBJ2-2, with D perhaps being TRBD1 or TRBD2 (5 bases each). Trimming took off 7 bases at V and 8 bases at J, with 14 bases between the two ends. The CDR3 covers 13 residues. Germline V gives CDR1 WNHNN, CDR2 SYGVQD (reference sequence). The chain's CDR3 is CASTIRGAGELFF. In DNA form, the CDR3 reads TGCGCCAGCACGATCCGGGGCGCGGGGGAGCTGTTTTTT.

This CDR3 reads CASSQEGIGQGAYEQYF. The CDR3 DNA is TGTGCCAGCAGCCAAGAAGGTATCGGGCAGGGGGCTTACGAGCAGTACTTC. The V gene is TRBV4-2, the J gene TRBJ2-7; 8 positions agree with TRBD1. This CDR3 spans 17 amino acids. Germline V gene sequence: CDR1 LGHNA, CDR2 YNFKEQ. V shed 0 bases, J shed 4 bases, and the junction held 11 bases outside the gene matches.

This CDR3 is CATALGTDTQYF. The CDR3 nucleotides read TGTGCCACCGCCCTCGGGACAGATACGCAGTATTTT. V and J are TRBV7-2 and TRBJ2-3; D gene unclear. Germline CDR1 is SGHTA and CDR2 is FQGNSA. CDR3 size: 12 residues. V dropped 10 bases and J dropped 3 bases, with 11 bases sitting between them.

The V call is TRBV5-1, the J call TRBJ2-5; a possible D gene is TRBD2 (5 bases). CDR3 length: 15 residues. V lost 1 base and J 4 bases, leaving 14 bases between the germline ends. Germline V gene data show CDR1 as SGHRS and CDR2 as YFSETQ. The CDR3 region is CASSLLPGRIETQYF. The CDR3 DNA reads TGCGCCAGCAGCTTGCTGCCGGGGAGAATAGAGACCCAGTACTTC.

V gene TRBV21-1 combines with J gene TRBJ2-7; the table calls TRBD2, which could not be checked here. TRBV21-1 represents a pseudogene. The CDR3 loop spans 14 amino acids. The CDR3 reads CASCRWRGSYEQYF. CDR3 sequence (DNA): TGTGCCAGCTGTCGCTGGCGGGGAAGCTACGAGCAGTACTTC.

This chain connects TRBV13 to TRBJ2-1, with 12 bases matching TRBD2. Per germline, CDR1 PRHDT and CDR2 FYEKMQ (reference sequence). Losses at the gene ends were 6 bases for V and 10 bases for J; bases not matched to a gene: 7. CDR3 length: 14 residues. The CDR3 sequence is CASRTRGLAGEQFF. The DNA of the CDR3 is TGTGCCAGCAGAACCCGGGGACTAGCGGGCGAGCAGTTCTTC. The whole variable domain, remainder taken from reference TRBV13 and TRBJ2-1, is AAGVIQSPRHLIKEKRETATLKCYPIPRHDTVYWYQQGPGQDPQFLISFYEKMQSDKGSIPDRFSAQQFSDYHSELNMSSLELGDSALYFCASRTRGLAGEQFFGPGTRLTVL.

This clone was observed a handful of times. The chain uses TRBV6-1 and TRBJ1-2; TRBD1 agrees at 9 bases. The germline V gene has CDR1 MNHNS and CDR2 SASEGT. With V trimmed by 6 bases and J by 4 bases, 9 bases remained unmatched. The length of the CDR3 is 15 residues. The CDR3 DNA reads TGTGCCAGCAGAACCGGGACAGGGCCGAGCTATGGCTACACCTTC. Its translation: CASRTGTGPSYGYTF.

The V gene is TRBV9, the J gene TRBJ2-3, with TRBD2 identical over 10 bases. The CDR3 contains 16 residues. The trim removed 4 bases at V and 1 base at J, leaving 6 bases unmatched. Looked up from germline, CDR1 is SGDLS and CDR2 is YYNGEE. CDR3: CASSPKTSGGTDTQYF. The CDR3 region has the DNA TGTGCCAGCAGCCCAAAAACTAGCGGGGGCACAGATACGCAGTATTTT.

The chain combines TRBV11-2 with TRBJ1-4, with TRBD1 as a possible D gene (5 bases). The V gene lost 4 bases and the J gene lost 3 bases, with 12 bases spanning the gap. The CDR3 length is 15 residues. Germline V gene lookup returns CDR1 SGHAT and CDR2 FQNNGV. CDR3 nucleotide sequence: TGTGCCAGCAGCTCAACGGGACGGTCTAATGAAAAACTGTTTTTT. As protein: CASSSTGRSNEKLFF.

The CDR3 bases are TGTGCCAGCAGACCCCTGGTGCGGGGGGCTCCCTCCAGGCCTACCGGGGAGCTGTTTTTT. It codes for CASRPLVRGAPSRPTGELFF. The chain combines TRBV27 with TRBJ2-2, with TRBD2 matching 8 bases. CDR3 size: 20 residues. V lost 6 bases and J lost 5; bases outside the gene matches: 23. Per the germline V gene, CDR1 is MNHEY and CDR2 is SMNVEV (reference sequence).

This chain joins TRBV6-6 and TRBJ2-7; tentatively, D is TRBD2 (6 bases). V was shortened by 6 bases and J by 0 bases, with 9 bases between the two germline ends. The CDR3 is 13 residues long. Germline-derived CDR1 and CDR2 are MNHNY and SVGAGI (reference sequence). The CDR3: CASSRSGSYEQYF. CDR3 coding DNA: TGTGCCAGCAGCCGTAGCGGCTCCTACGAGCAGTACTTC.

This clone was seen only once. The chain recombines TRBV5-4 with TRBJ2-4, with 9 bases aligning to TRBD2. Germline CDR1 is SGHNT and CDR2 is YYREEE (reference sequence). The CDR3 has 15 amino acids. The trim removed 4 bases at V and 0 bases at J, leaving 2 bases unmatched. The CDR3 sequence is CASSLAGLAKNIQYF. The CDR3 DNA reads TGTGCCAGCAGCCTAGCGGGACTAGCCAAAAACATTCAGTACTTC.

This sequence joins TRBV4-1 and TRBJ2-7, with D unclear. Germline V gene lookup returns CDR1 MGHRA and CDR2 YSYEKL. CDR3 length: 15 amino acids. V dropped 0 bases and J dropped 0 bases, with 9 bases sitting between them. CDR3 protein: CASSQERYNSYEQYF. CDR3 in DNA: TGCGCCAGCAGCCAAGAACGATACAACTCCTACGAGCAGTACTTC.

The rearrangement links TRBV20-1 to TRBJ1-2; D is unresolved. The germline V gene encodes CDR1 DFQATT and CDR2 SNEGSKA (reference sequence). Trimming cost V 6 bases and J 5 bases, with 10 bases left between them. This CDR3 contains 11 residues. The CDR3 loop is CSARPGYGYTF. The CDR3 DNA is TGCAGTGCCCGCCCGGGGTATGGCTACACCTTC.

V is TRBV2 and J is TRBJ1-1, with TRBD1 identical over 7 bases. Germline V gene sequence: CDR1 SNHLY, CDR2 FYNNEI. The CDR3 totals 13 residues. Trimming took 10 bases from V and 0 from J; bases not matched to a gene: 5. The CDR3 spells CATGGQVNTEAFF. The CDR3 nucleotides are TGTGCCACGGGAGGACAGGTGAACACTGAAGCTTTCTTT.

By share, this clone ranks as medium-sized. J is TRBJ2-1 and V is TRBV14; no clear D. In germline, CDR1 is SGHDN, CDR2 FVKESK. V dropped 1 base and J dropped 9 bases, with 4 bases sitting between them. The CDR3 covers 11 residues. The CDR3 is CASSQGGEQFF. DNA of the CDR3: TGTGCCAGCAGCCAAGGGGGTGAGCAGTTCTTC.

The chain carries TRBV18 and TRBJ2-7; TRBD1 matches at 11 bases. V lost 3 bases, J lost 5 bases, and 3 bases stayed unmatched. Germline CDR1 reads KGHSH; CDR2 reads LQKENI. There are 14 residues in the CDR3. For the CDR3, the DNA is TGTGCCAGCTCACCGGGGACAGGGGGGGACGAGCAGTACTTC. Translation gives CASSPGTGGDEQYF.

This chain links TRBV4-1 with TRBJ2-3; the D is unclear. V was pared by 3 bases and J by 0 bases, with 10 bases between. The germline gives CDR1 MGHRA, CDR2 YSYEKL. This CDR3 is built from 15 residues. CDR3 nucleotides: TGCGCCAGCAGCCAGGTTCTAACTAGCACAGATACGCAGTATTTT. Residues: CASSQVLTSTDTQYF.

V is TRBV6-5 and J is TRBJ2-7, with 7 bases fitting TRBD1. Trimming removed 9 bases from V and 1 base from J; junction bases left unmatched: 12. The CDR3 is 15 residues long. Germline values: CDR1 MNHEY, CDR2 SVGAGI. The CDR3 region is CARRNGTEVSYEQYF. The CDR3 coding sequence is TGTGCCAGGAGAAACGGGACAGAAGTATCCTACGAGCAGTACTTC.